This entry lists 10 T cell receptor beta chains sequenced from one sample in a study of T cells expressing NK-cell markers. TCRdb reanalyzed the 5' RACE reads and collapses them to one entry per CDR3 protein, without DNA. The sample includes 550,000 to 600,000 distinct CDR3 sequences. The material sequenced was blood T cells: a sorted CD56 or NKG2C T cell subset, CD4+ or CD8+ T cells, or bulk PBMC T cells (not recorded which). The receptors here all came from a man between 18 and 29 years old in good health.

The chain combines TRBV28 with TRBJ2-1; TCRdb lists TRBD1, though no DNA is available to test this call. The CDR3 extends over 17 amino acids. The germline CDR1 and CDR2 sequences are MDHEN and SYDVKM. The CDR3 is CASLGGAAPSSYNEQFF.

This chain joins TRBV28 and TRBJ2-7; the D call of TRBD1 rests on TCRdb alone, since no DNA is present to check it. The CDR3 sequence is 13 residues long. Germline CDR1 and CDR2: MDHEN and SYDVKM. The CDR3 protein is CASSQTGLYEQYF. Together with reference TRBV28 and TRBJ2-7, the CDR3 gives the full variable domain: DVKVTQSSRYLVKRTGEKVFLECVQDMDHENMFWYRQDPGLGLRLIYFSYDVKMKEKGDIPEGYSVSREKKERFSLILESASTNQTSMYLCASSQTGLYEQYFGPGTRLTVT.

V is TRBV7-9 and J is TRBJ2-3; TCRdb picks TRBD2, but there is no DNA to check that call. The CDR3 is 16 residues long. Germline lookup yields CDR1 SEHNR and CDR2 FQNEAQ (reference sequence). CDR3: CASSAYSGSGTDTQYF.

The chain uses TRBV5-5 and TRBJ1-1; TCRdb's D call, TRBD1, is unchecked because there is no DNA. The CDR3 runs to 15 residues. Germline V gene lookup returns CDR1 SGHKS and CDR2 YYEKEE (reference sequence). This chain's CDR3 is CASSLASGVNTEAFF.

This chain joins TRBV9 and TRBJ2-7; the D call of TRBD2 rests on TCRdb alone, since no DNA is present to check it. Germline CDR1 and CDR2: SGDLS and YYNGEE. CDR3 size: 14 residues. The CDR3 region is CASSVGVVAYEQYF.

CDR3 residues: CSASTSTYEGQYF. The V call is TRBV20-1, the J call TRBJ2-7. This CDR3 region has 13 residues. Germline values: CDR1 DFQATT, CDR2 SNEGSKA (reference sequence).

CDR3 region: CAWSVGTGSYGYTF. The chain joins TRBV30 to TRBJ1-2; lacking DNA, the TRBD1 call made by TCRdb goes unchecked. Germline values: CDR1 GTSNPN, CDR2 SVGIG (reference sequence). The CDR3 contains 14 residues.

The chain combines TRBV4-1 with TRBJ1-5. The CDR3 extends over 16 amino acids. Germline lookup yields CDR1 MGHRA and CDR2 YSYEKL. CDR3 loop: CASSHPPGGSNQPQHF.

The chain has TRBV6-1 and TRBJ2-1; TCRdb's D call of TRBD1 is untestable without DNA. The CDR3 loop spans 13 amino acids. Germline lookup yields CDR1 MNHNS and CDR2 SASEGT. This CDR3 is CASIPGPGRQQFF.

The CDR3 is CASSPPRTGELFF. V and J are TRBV6-1 and TRBJ2-2. This CDR3 contains 13 residues. The germline V gene has CDR1 MNHNS and CDR2 SASEGT.